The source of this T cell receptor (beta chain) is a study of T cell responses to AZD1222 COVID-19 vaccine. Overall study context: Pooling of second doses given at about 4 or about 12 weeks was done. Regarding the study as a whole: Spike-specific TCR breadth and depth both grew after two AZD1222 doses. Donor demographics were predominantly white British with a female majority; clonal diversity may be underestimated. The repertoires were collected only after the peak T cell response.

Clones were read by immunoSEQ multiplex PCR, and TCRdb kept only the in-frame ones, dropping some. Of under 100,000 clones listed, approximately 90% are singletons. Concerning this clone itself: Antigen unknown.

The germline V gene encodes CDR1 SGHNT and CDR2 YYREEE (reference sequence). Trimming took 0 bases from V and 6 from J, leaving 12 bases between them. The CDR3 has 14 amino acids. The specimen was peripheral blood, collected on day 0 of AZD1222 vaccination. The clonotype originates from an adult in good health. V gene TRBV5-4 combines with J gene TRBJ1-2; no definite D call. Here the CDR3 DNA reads TGTGCCAGCAGCTTGGGAGCATCCCTTGATGGCTACACCTTC. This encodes CASSLGASLDGYTF.